The rows below give T cell receptor beta chains drawn from one sample of a study of graft-versus-host responses after intestinal transplantation. The protocol was immunoSEQ multiplex PCR, while the TCRdb copy is restricted to in-frame clones and leaves out a portion. The sample shows tens of thousands of clones, about nine tenths of them seen only once. The material sequenced was ileum tissue, taken 357 days after transplant. The origin of the receptors is a human patient who received an intestinal transplant, so some T cells may come from the graft donor. CDR3s include the opening cysteine and the closing phenylalanine or tryptophan. D genes are given only for firm matches. Size tells how often a clone was seen (once, few, many) or the class of an expanded clone, and some rows leave it out.

j_call clone_size d_call v_call cdr3_aa cdr3_nt
TRBJ2-3 NA NA TRBV6-5 CASSYRSVSTDTQYF TGTGCCAGCAGTTATAGGTCCGTGAGCACAGATACGCAGTATTTT
TRBJ1-2 NA NA TRBV5-6 CASSGSDYGYTF TGTGCCAGCAGTGGGTCCGACTATGGCTACACCTTC
TRBJ1-6 NA NA TRBV18 CASSPIEGSVYSPLHF TGTGCCAGCTCACCTATCGAGGGGAGCGTATATTCACCCCTCCACTTT
TRBJ2-7 once NA TRBV13 CASSSLGASYEQYF TGTGCCAGCAGCTCGCTAGGGGCCTCCTACGAGCAGTACTTC
TRBJ1-4 NA NA TRBV18 CASSPQTPTNEKLFF TGTGCCAGCTCACCACAGACTCCAACTAATGAAAAACTGTTTTTT
TRBJ2-1 NA TRBD2 TRBV12-5 CASGLVGLAGGNEQFF TGTGCTAGTGGTTTGGTGGGACTAGCGGGGGGAAATGAGCAGTTCTTC
TRBJ2-5 NA NA TRBV18 CASSPAYTPNQETQYF TGTGCCAGCTCACCAGCGTATACGCCAAACCAAGAGACCCAGTACTTC
TRBJ2-1 once NA TRBV12-2 CASRLGLAGRDEQFF TGTGCAAGTCGCTTAGGACTAGCGGGAAGGGATGAGCAGTTCTTC
TRBJ1-1 NA NA TRBV5-1 CASSAPQGRDTEAFF TGCGCCAGCAGCGCCCCACAGGGCAGGGACACTGAAGCTTTCTTT
TRBJ2-5 NA TRBD2 TRBV7-2 CASSPGTSGLAQYF TGTGCCAGCAGCCCCGGGACTAGCGGATTGGCCCAGTACTTC
TRBJ1-3 once NA TRBV6-5 CASSYLNNSGNTIYF TGTGCCAGCAGTTATCTCAATAACTCTGGAAACACCATATATTTT
TRBJ2-7 NA NA TRBV7-2 CASSLGDFSYEQYF TGTGCCAGCAGCTTAGGAGACTTCTCCTACGAGCAGTACTTC
TRBJ2-5 NA TRBD2 TRBV6-5 CASSPSGSIQETQYF TGTGCCAGCAGTCCTAGCGGGAGTATACAAGAGACCCAGTACTTC
TRBJ2-3 once NA TRBV15 CATSRVDRLSADTQYF TGTGCCACCAGCAGAGTAGACCGACTTAGCGCAGATACGCAGTATTTT
TRBJ1-2 NA TRBD1 TRBV7-9 CASSSGGDGYTF TGTGCCAGCAGCTCAGGGGGCGATGGCTACACCTTC
TRBJ2-3 few NA TRBV11-2 CASSLKGGLMTDTQYF TGTGCCAGCAGCTTAAAGGGGGGCCTTATGACAGATACGCAGTATTTT
TRBJ1-3 NA TRBD1 TRBV4-1 CASSQDPGQGGTIYF TGCGCCAGCAGCCAAGATCCCGGACAGGGGGGCACCATATATTTT
TRBJ1-1 NA NA TRBV5-3 CARSSLGQTNTEAFF TGTGCCAGAAGCTCACTTGGACAGACGAACACTGAAGCTTTCTTT
TRBJ1-1 NA NA TRBV2 CASSAYGNTEAFF TGTGCCAGCAGTGCGTACGGGAACACTGAAGCTTTCTTT
TRBJ2-7 NA TRBD1 TRBV6-5 CASSYGTGGSYEQYF TGTGCCAGCAGTTACGGGACAGGGGGCTCCTACGAGCAGTACTTC
TRBJ2-3 NA TRBD1 TRBV7-6 CASSFRPSRQGTTDTQYF TGTGCCAGCAGCTTTAGGCCCTCCAGACAGGGGACCACAGATACGCAGTATTTT
TRBJ2-5 NA NA TRBV2 CASRGGRQETQYF TGTGCCTCCCGAGGGGGTCGTCAAGAGACCCAGTACTTC
TRBJ2-1 NA TRBD1 TRBV11-1 CASSFTGDNEQFF TGTGCCAGCAGCTTCACAGGGGACAATGAGCAGTTCTTC
TRBJ1-1 once NA TRBV6-5 CASSYSPGTEAFF TGTGCCAGCAGTTACTCACCAGGGACCGAAGCTTTCTTT
TRBJ2-5 once TRBD2 TRBV15 CATSTGLAGGETQYF TGTGCCACCAGCACAGGACTAGCGGGGGGCGAGACCCAGTACTTC
TRBJ2-3 NA NA TRBV2 CASSEAGTSTDTQYF TGTGCCAGCAGTGAAGCCGGAACTAGCACAGATACGCAGTATTTT
TRBJ2-5 NA NA TRBV5-1 CASSFGGSYQETQYF TGCGCCAGCAGCTTCGGTGGGTCGTACCAAGAGACCCAGTACTTC
TRBJ2-7 NA TRBD2 TRBV6-5 CASMSGGAYEQYF TGTGCCAGCATGAGCGGGGGAGCCTACGAGCAGTACTTC
TRBJ2-1 few NA TRBV11-1 CASSGGTSYNEQFF TGTGCCAGCAGCGGGGGGACCTCCTACAATGAGCAGTTCTTC
TRBJ2-2 NA TRBD2 TRBV19 CASSPTWMSGGNTGELFF TGTGCCAGTAGCCCAACCTGGATGAGCGGGGGAAACACCGGGGAGCTGTTTTTT
TRBJ2-1 NA NA TRBV7-3 CASSRESYNEQFF TGTGCCAGCAGCCGGGAGTCCTACAATGAGCAGTTCTTC
TRBJ2-7 NA TRBD2 TRBV29-1 CSAGNEIAGAEEQYF TGCAGCGCCGGGAATGAAATAGCGGGAGCTGAAGAGCAGTACTTC
TRBJ2-3 NA TRBD2 TRBV10-1 CASSEDLAGGPTDTQYF TGCGCCAGCAGTGAAGACCTAGCGGGGGGGCCCACAGATACGCAGTATTTT
TRBJ2-4 once TRBD2 TRBV4-1 CASSQILAGGSKNIQYF TGCGCCAGCAGCCAAATACTAGCGGGAGGAAGCAAAAACATTCAGTACTTC
TRBJ1-1 NA NA TRBV20-1 CSANARGKAFF TGCAGTGCTAACGCGCGGGGTAAGGCTTTCTTT
TRBJ2-7 NA NA TRBV6-5 CASSHFDSYEQYF TGTGCCAGCAGTCACTTTGATTCCTACGAGCAGTACTTC
TRBJ2-3 NA TRBD1 TRBV11-3 CASTLRDSQGYTDTQYF TGTGCCAGCACCCTCCGGGACAGTCAAGGATACACAGATACGCAGTATTTT
TRBJ1-3 NA TRBD1 TRBV6-1 CASSPTGVGNTIYF TGTGCCAGCAGTCCGACAGGGGTCGGAAACACCATATATTTT
TRBJ1-3 NA NA TRBV6-1 CASGLDFSGNTIYF TGTGCCAGCGGGTTGGACTTCTCTGGAAACACCATATATTTT
TRBJ2-4 NA TRBD1 TRBV6-5 CASRQGDIQYF TGTGCCAGCAGACAGGGGGACATTCAGTACTTC
TRBJ2-7 NA NA TRBV5-3 CARRGDEQYF TGTGCCAGAAGGGGGGACGAGCAGTACTTC
TRBJ1-2 NA TRBD1 TRBV7-2 CASSPDREALGYTF TGTGCCAGCAGCCCGGACAGGGAGGCGTTAGGCTACACCTTC
TRBJ2-4 NA NA TRBV5-5 CASSLETVKNIQYF TGTGCCAGCAGCTTGGAGACAGTCAAAAACATTCAGTACTTC
TRBJ2-7 NA NA TRBV7-2 CASSSSPGSYEQYF TGTGCCAGCAGCTCGTCACCAGGTTCCTACGAGCAGTACTTC
TRBJ1-1 NA TRBD1 TRBV18 CASSRTGNTEAFF TGTGCCAGCTCACGGACAGGGAACACTGAAGCTTTCTTT
TRBJ2-7 NA NA TRBV13 CASSSRTVSYEQYF TGTGCCAGCAGCTCTAGGACCGTTTCCTACGAGCAGTACTTC
TRBJ2-2 few NA TRBV9 CASSVGTGELFF TGTGCCAGCAGCGTAGGCACCGGGGAGCTGTTTTTT
TRBJ1-5 NA TRBD1 TRBV5-6 CASSVTGGGNQPQHF TGTGCCAGCAGCGTCACAGGGGGTGGCAATCAGCCCCAGCATTTT
TRBJ1-5 NA TRBD1 TRBV5-1 CAHGDSLSPANNQPQHF TGCGCTCACGGGGACAGCCTATCGCCCGCTAATAATCAGCCCCAGCATTTT
TRBJ1-3 NA NA TRBV6-5 CASSVGNTIYF TGTGCCAGCAGTGTCGGAAACACCATATATTTT
TRBJ1-5 NA TRBD1 TRBV10-3 CAISDPPGQGIHQPQHF TGTGCCATCAGTGACCCTCCCGGACAGGGCATTCATCAGCCCCAGCATTTT